Sequencing of this T cell receptor (beta chain) was carried out in a study of cytomegalovirus exposure and HLA in healthy donors. Only one count was recorded for this clone. Its antigen is unknown. Broader study findings: An Asian-associated ancestry cluster reportedly showed fewer N-insertions than the roughly 670-donor mean in a later analysis. One cluster of highly shared sequence variants probably arose as a sequencing artifact. Certain indistinguishable V segments, among them TRBV6-2 and TRBV6-3, were excluded.

Both 60 Vbeta primers and 13 Jbeta primers went into the PCR. Some clones are missing from TCRdb's copy, which holds only in-frame ones; the method was immunoSEQ multiplex PCR. The table lists about 130,000 clones, around 78% of them singletons. Germline lookup yields CDR1 SGHKS and CDR2 YYEKEE (reference sequence). Trimming pared 2 bases from V and 0 bases from J, leaving 8 bases between. The CDR3 has 15 amino acids. The rearrangement links TRBV5-5 to TRBJ2-2, with D perhaps TRBD1 (6 bases). Sequencing input: PBMCs. This sequence originates from a man in his forties in good health and CMV-seronegative. The CDR3 spells CASSFQGPNTGELFF. As DNA, the CDR3 is TGTGCCAGCAGCTTCCAGGGGCCGAACACCGGGGAGCTGTTTTTT.